This record covers a single T cell receptor (beta chain). The data were taken from a study of Ad26.COV2.S vaccination and SARS-CoV-2 variants. The treatment: 15 to 20 received Ad26.COV2.S at low or high dose, single or two shots; about 5 received placebo; per-sample allocation not given. The investigators took samples on day 63 after the first vaccine or placebo injection. Clones were sequenced by immunoSEQ multiplex PCR, and TCRdb holds only the in-frame ones, with some missing. This sample has hundreds of thousands of clones, with 89% found just once. The input for sequencing was peripheral blood, taken in a trial of Ad26.COV2.S vaccine versus placebo. The TCR was taken from a person aged 18-65 years who received the Ad26.COV2.S COVID-19 vaccine or a placebo.

CDR3 DNA sequence: TGTGCCAGCAGCGTAGAGACGGGGTCCTACAATGAGCAGTTCTTC. This sequence encodes CASSVETGSYNEQFF. The chain recombines TRBV9 with TRBJ2-1, with D possibly TRBD2 on 5 matching bases. Trimming cost V 0 bases and J 1 base, with 8 bases left between them. The CDR3 has 15 residues. Germline V gives CDR1 SGDLS, CDR2 YYNGEE.